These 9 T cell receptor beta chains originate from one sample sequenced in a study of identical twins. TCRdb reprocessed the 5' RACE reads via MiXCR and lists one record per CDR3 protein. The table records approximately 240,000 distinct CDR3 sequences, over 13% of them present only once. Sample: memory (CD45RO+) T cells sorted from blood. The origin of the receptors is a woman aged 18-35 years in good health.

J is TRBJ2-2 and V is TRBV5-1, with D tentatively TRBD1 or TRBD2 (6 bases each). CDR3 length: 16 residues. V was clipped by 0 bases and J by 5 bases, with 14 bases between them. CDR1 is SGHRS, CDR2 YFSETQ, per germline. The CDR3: CASSLASTGRTGELFF. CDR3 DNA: TGCGCCAGCAGCTTGGCCAGCACAGGGAGGACCGGGGAGCTGTTTTTT.

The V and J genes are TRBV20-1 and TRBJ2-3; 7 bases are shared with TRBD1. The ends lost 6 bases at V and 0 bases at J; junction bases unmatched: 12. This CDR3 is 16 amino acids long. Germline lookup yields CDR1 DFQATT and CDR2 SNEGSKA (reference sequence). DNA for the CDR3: TGCAGTGCCGACCTATCTCTCAGGGGGAGCACAGATACGCAGTATTTT. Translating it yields CSADLSLRGSTDTQYF.

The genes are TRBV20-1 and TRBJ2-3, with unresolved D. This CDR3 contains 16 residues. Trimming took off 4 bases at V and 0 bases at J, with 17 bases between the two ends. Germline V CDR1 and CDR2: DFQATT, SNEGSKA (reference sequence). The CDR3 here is CSATPSRRASTDTQYF. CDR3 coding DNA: TGCAGTGCTACCCCAAGTAGGCGAGCCAGCACAGATACGCAGTATTTT.

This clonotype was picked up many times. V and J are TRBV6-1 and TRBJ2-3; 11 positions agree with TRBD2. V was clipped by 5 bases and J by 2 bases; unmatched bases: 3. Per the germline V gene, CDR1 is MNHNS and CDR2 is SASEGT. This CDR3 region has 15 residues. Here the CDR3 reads CASSQGLAVTDTQYF. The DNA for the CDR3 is TGTGCCAGCAGTCAGGGACTAGCGGTCACAGATACGCAGTATTTT.

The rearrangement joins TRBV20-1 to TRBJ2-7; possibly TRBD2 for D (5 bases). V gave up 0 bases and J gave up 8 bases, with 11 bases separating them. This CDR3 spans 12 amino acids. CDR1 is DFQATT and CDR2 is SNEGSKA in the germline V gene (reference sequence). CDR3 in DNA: TGCAGTGCTAGAGATGAATCCGGGAAGCAGTACTTC. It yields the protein CSARDESGKQYF.

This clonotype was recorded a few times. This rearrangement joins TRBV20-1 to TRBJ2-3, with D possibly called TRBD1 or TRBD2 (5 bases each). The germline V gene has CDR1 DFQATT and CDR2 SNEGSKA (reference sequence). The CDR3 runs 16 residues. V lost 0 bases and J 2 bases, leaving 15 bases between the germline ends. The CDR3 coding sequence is TGCAGTGCTAGAGATCCCCTAAGGGGAGACACAGATACGCAGTATTTT. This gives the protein CSARDPLRGDTDTQYF.

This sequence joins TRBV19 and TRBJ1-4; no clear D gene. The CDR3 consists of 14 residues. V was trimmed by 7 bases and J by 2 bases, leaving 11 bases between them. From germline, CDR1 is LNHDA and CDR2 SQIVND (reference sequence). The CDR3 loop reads CASKVSRTNEKLFF. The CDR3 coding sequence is TGTGCCAGTAAAGTGTCCAGGACTAATGAAAAACTGTTTTTT.

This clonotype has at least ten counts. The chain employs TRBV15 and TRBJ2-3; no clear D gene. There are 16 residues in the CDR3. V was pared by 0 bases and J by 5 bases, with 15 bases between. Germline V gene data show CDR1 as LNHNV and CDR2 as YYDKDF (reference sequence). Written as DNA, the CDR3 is TGTGCCACCAGCAGAGATGTAGGTCTCCTGCGAGATACGCAGTATTTT. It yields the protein CATSRDVGLLRDTQYF.

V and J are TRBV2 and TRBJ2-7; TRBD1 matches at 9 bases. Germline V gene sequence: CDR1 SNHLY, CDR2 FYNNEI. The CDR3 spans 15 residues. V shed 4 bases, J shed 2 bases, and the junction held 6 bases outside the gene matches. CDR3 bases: TGTGCCAGCAGTGTGGAGGGACAGGGTACCTACGAGCAGTACTTC. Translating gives CASSVEGQGTYEQYF.